These 16 T cell receptor beta chains were sequenced from one sample in a study of T cell changes during pregnancy in multiple sclerosis. The assay was immunoSEQ multiplex PCR, and TCRdb's table has in-frame clones only and misses some. This table has approximately 60,000 clones, 85% to 95% appearing once. The specimen was CD8+ T cells from peripheral blood mononuclear cells, collected in the third trimester of pregnancy. The receptors were sampled from a female donor with multiple sclerosis, enrolled in a pregnancy study.

By sample fraction, this clone is medium-sized (0.01 to 0.1%). The V call is TRBV28, the J call TRBJ1-1; 11 nucleotides agree with TRBD1. Germline CDR1 is MDHEN and CDR2 is SYDVKM. The CDR3 spans 15 residues. V was clipped by 5 bases and J by 4 bases; unmatched bases: 6. CDR3 protein: CASSPPGQGGTEAFF. The CDR3 bases are TGTGCCAGCAGTCCTCCGGGACAGGGGGGCACTGAAGCTTTCTTT.

The J gene is TRBJ2-1, the V gene TRBV6-4, with TRBD2 matching over 9 bases. This CDR3 has 15 residues. Germline V gene lookup returns CDR1 MRHNA and CDR2 SNTAGT. The V gene end was trimmed by 2 bases and the J gene end by 8 bases; junction bases not matched to a gene: 7. The CDR3 loop reads CASSDMAGGVDEQFF. CDR3 DNA sequence: TGTGCCAGCAGTGACATGGCGGGAGGGGTCGATGAGCAGTTCTTC.

The gene calls are TRBV5-6 and TRBJ2-7, with D maybe TRBD2 (6 bases). Germline CDR1 and CDR2: SGHDT and YYEEEE. The CDR3 loop spans 12 amino acids. With 2 bases removed from V and 7 bases from J, the gap between germline ends came to 10 bases. DNA of the CDR3: TGTGCCAGCAGCTTACACGGGGGAGAGCAGTACTTC. Protein product: CASSLHGGEQYF.

This CDR3 reads CASSEGTGNLIDYEQYF. The CDR3, as DNA: TGTGCCAGCAGTGAAGGGACAGGGAACCTAATAGACTACGAGCAGTACTTC. The gene calls are TRBV6-1 and TRBJ2-5; 8 nucleotides agree with TRBD1. The DNA matches TRBJ2-7 better at its end, which makes the J call doubtful. Per germline, CDR1 MNHNS and CDR2 SASEGT. The CDR3 spans 17 residues.

V gene TRBV19 combines with J gene TRBJ2-1; D is unresolved. The CDR3 runs 15 residues. Trimming removed 3 bases from V and 0 bases from J, with 9 bases in between. Germline V gene data show CDR1 as LNHDA and CDR2 as SQIVND (reference sequence). In DNA form, the CDR3 reads TGTGCCAGTAGTATCACGACTCCCTCCTACAATGAGCAGTTCTTC. Translated, it gives CASSITTPSYNEQFF.

The rearrangement links TRBV27 to TRBJ2-6; perhaps TRBD1 as D (5 bases). This CDR3 has 16 amino acids. V was cut by 5 bases and J by 0 bases, with 11 bases left in between. Looked up from germline, CDR1 is MNHEY and CDR2 is SMNVEV (reference sequence). The CDR3 region has the DNA TGTGCCAGCAGTCCAATTGACAGCTCTGGGGCCAACGTCCTGACTTTC. Residues: CASSPIDSSGANVLTF.

CDR3 sequence reads: CASSQATTQANEKLFF. The CDR3 DNA is TGCGCCAGCAGCCAAGCAACGACACAGGCTAATGAAAAACTGTTTTTT. J is TRBJ1-4 and V is TRBV4-1; D may be TRBD1 (5 bases). The CDR3 extends over 16 amino acids. Trimming stripped 1 base from V and 3 bases from J, with 12 bases between. Germline-derived CDR1 and CDR2 are MGHRA and YSYEKL.

The V gene is TRBV28, the J gene TRBJ2-7; 7 nucleotides align to TRBD2. Trimming at V came to 2 bases and at J to 3 bases, leaving 1 base not matched to a gene. The length of the CDR3 is 13 residues. CDR1 is MDHEN and CDR2 is SYDVKM in the germline V gene. As DNA, the CDR3 is TGTGCCAGCAGTTTAGGGGAGGGCTACGAGCAGTACTTC. It specifies CASSLGEGYEQYF.

This chain joins TRBV7-3 and TRBJ1-1; no definite D call. The V and J ends lost 1 base and 1 base respectively, with 4 bases between them. This CDR3 comprises 13 residues. CDR1 and CDR2 from the germline V gene are SGHTA and FQGTGA. CDR3 nucleotide sequence: TGTGCCAGCAGCTTAAACGGGAACACTGAAGCTTTCTTT. This sequence encodes CASSLNGNTEAFF.

V usage is TRBV27 and J usage is TRBJ2-5; D not resolved. The CDR3 has 11 amino acids. Per the germline V gene, CDR1 is MNHEY and CDR2 is SMNVEV (reference sequence). Trimming cost V 3 bases and J 5 bases, with 4 bases left between them. As DNA, the CDR3 is TGTGCCAGCAGTTTCGCGGAGACCCAGTACTTC. Its translation: CASSFAETQYF.

The rearrangement joins TRBV7-9 to TRBJ2-3, with 7 bases identical to TRBD1. The CDR3 runs 14 residues. Looked up from germline, CDR1 is SEHNR and CDR2 is FQNEAQ (reference sequence). The J segment lost 4 bases and the V segment lost 3 bases, leaving 4 bases of the junction unmatched. The CDR3 protein is CASSFETGPDTQYF. The DNA of the CDR3 is TGTGCCAGCAGCTTCGAGACAGGGCCAGATACGCAGTATTTT.

The CDR3 here is CASSTGRQGSNQPQHF. CDR3 coding DNA: TGTGCCAGCAGTACAGGCCGACAGGGGAGCAATCAGCCCCAGCATTTT. The chain employs TRBV2 and TRBJ1-5; 8 bases are a match to TRBD1. There are 16 residues in the CDR3. In germline, CDR1 is SNHLY, CDR2 FYNNEI. With V trimmed by 5 bases and J by 1 base, 7 bases remained unmatched.

This chain uses TRBV7-6 with TRBJ2-7; 9 positions match TRBD2. The V segment lost 0 bases and the J segment 5 bases; nucleotides outside the gene matches: 5. The CDR3 totals 15 residues. Germline CDR1 reads SGHVS; CDR2 reads FNYEAQ. The CDR3 is CASSLAGGRVDEQYF. The CDR3, as DNA: TGTGCCAGCAGCTTAGCGGGCGGGAGGGTCGACGAGCAGTACTTC. Complete variable domain (other parts from reference TRBV7-6 and TRBJ2-7): GAGVSQSPRYKVTKRGQDVALRCDPISGHVSLYWYRQALGQGPEFLTYFNYEAQQDKSGLPNDRFSAERPEGSISTLTIQRTEQRDSAMYRCASSLAGGRVDEQYFGPGTRLTVT.

This sequence joins TRBV14 and TRBJ2-1; 8 bases map to TRBD1. This CDR3 has 17 residues. V was clipped by 3 bases and J by 4 bases; unmatched bases: 11. Germline V CDR1 and CDR2: SGHDN, FVKESK. CDR3 sequence (DNA): TGTGCCAGCAGCCAGGCTTGGACAGGGACATTGTACAATGAGCAGTTCTTC. Translation gives CASSQAWTGTLYNEQFF.

This chain connects TRBV4-1 to TRBJ1-3, with 9 nucleotides matching TRBD1. The length of the CDR3 is 18 residues. The ends lost 4 bases at V and 3 bases at J; junction bases unmatched: 13. The germline gives CDR1 MGHRA, CDR2 YSYEKL. The CDR3 DNA is TGCGCCAGCAGCCGGGCCAGGACAGGGGTGTTTTTTGGAAACACCATATATTTT. It is translated as CASSRARTGVFFGNTIYF.

The CDR3 sequence is CASSLFGGSDTGELFF. The CDR3 DNA follows: TGCGCCAGCAGCCTATTCGGCGGGAGCGACACCGGGGAGCTGTTTTTT. The V call is TRBV4-1, the J call TRBJ2-2; 7 bases are shared with TRBD2. V shed 4 bases and J 3 bases; nucleotides not matched to a gene: 8. The CDR3 runs 16 residues. Per the germline V gene, CDR1 is MGHRA and CDR2 is YSYEKL.